This TCR beta chain was documented in a study of blood T cell repertoires in COVID-19. About the study: COVID-19 samples collected from the United States, Italy and Spain covered acute and convalescent phases. PBMCs, B-cell-depleted T cells, or T cells provided the cDNA or gDNA that made up the material.

The length of the CDR3 is 16 residues. The V end lost 2 bases, the J end lost 3 bases, and 17 bases lay between the germline ends. The germline V gene has CDR1 LNHDA and CDR2 SQIVND (reference sequence). In the source study's methods: For nucleated cells, counts were estimated from reference gene primer amplification. TCRdb's table, derived via immunoSEQ multiplex PCR, lists solely in-frame clones and lacks some. V and J calls and clone size are those listed in that table; D and trimming were worked out from the DNA. The repertoire includes about 250,000 clones, approximately 80% of them detected once, and over 7.5% sits in the top ten.

The TCR sequence derives from a man aged 80 or over with acute or convalescent COVID-19. This chain connects TRBV19 to TRBJ2-7; D remains unclear. Source material: peripheral blood. The CDR3: CASSIKLLSSVYEQYF. CDR3 nucleotides: TGTGCCAGTAGTATAAAACTACTCTCCTCTGTCTACGAGCAGTACTTC. The full variable domain, completed using reference TRBV19 and TRBJ2-7, is DGGITQSPKYLFRKEGQNVTLSCEQNLNHDAMYWYRQDPGQGLRLIYYSQIVNDFQKGDIAEGYSVSREKKESFPLTVTSAQKNPTAFYLCASSIKLLSSVYEQYFGPGTRLTVT.